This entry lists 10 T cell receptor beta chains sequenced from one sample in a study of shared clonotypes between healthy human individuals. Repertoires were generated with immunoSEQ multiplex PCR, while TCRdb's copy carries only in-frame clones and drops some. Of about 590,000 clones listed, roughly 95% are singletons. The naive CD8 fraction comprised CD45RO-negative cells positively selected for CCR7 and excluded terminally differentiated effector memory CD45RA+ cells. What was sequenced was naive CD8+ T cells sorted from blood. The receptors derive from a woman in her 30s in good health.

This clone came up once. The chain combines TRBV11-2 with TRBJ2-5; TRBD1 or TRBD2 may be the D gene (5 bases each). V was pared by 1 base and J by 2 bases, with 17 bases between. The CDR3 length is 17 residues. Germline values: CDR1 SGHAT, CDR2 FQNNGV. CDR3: CASSLGLGEFRQETQYF. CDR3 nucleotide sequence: TGTGCCAGCAGCTTAGGGTTGGGGGAGTTTAGGCAAGAGACCCAGTACTTC.

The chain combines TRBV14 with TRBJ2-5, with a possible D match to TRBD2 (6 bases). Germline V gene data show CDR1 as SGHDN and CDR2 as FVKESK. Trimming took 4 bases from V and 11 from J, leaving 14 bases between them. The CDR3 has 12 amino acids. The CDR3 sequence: CASSLGAREQYF. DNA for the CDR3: TGTGCCAGCAGCCTAGGGGCCCGGGAGCAGTACTTC.

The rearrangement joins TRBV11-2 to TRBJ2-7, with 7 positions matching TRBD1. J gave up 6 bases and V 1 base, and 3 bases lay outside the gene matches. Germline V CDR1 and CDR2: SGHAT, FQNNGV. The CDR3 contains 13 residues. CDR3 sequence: CASSLGGQAEQYF. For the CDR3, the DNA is TGTGCCAGCAGCTTAGGAGGACAGGCCGAGCAGTACTTC.

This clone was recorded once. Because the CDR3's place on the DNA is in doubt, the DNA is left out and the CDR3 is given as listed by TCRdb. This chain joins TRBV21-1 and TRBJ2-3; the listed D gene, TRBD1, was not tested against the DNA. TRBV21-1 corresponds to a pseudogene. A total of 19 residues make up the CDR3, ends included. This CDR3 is CASSLRLLRAKQGTDTQYF.

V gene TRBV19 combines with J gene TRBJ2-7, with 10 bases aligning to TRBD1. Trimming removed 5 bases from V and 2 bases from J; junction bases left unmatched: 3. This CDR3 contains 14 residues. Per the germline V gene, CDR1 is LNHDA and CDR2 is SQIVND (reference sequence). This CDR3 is CASSRDRGPYEQYF. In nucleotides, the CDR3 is TGTGCCAGTAGTCGGGACAGGGGACCCTACGAGCAGTACTTC.

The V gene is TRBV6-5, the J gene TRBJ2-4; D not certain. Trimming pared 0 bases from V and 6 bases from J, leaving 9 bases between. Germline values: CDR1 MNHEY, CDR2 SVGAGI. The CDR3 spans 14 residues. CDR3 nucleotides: TGTGCCAGCAGTTACTCCAGGCGCGGAAACATTCAGTACTTC. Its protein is CASSYSRRGNIQYF.

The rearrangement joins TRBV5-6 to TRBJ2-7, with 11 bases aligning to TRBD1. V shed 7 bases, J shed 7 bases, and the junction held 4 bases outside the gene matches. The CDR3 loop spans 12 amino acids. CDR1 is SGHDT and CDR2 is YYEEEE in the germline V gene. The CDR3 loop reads CASGQGAREQYF. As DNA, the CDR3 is TGTGCCAGCGGACAGGGGGCGCGGGAGCAGTACTTC.

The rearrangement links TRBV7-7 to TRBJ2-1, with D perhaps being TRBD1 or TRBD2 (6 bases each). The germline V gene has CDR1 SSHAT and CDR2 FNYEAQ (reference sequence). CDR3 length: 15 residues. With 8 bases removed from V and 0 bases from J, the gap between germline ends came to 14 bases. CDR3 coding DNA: TGTGCCAGCGCGGCGGGACAAAGCTCCTACAATGAGCAGTTCTTC. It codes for CASAAGQSSYNEQFF.

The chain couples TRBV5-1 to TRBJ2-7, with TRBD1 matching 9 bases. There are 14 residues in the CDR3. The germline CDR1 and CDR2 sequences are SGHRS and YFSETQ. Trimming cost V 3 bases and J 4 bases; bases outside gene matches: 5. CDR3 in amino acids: CASSWTGAVYEQYF. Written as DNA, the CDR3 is TGCGCCAGCAGCTGGACAGGGGCAGTTTACGAGCAGTACTTC.

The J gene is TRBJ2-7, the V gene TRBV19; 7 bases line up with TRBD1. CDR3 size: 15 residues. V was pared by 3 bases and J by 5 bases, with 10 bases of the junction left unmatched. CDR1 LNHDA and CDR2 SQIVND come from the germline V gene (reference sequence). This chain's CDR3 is CASSIRDSHYHEQYF. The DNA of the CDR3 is TGTGCCAGTAGTATCCGGGACAGCCATTATCACGAGCAGTACTTC.